Included here is one TCR beta chain sequence, with context. The antigen remains undetermined. The CDR3 loop spans 16 amino acids. Germline-derived CDR1 and CDR2 are SGHRS and YFSETQ. Unmatched junction bases numbered 12, after V lost 2 bases and J lost 5 bases. This sample was included in a study of cytomegalovirus exposure and HLA in healthy donors. Study-level findings and limits: The authors judged a highly shared variant cluster likely a sequencing artifact. Information on immune exposure was restricted to one variable (CMV serostatus). Later analysis associated a missense DCLRE1C variant with TCR beta V- and J-gene trimming. Later examination showed HLA-associated TCR beta chains had greater clonal expansion than equally common others.

This PCR relied on a set of 60 Vbeta primers and 13 Jbeta primers. The assay was immunoSEQ multiplex PCR, and TCRdb's table has in-frame clones only and misses some. The sample gives approximately 110,000 clones, roughly 80% of which show up once; 6% to 8% is in the top ten. The sequencing sample was made of PBMCs. The chain links TRBV5-1 to TRBJ1-1; 7 bases match TRBD1. The source of this sequence is a man aged 30-40 years in good health and CMV-seropositive. CDR3 in amino acids: CASSFEAGGFRTEAFF. CDR3 coding DNA: TGCGCCAGCAGCTTTGAGGCAGGGGGTTTTCGGACTGAAGCTTTCTTT.